Shown below are 32 T cell receptor beta chains from a single sample sequenced in a study of CD8 T cells in Susac syndrome. RNA in amounts of roughly 0.45 to 1 ug was reverse transcribed with random hexamers. TCRdb analysed the immunoSEQ multiplex PCR reads with MiXCR anew, one entry per CDR3 protein. There are approximately 300,000 distinct CDR3 sequences in the sample; around 91% occur only once, and around 0.18% lies in the top ten. What was sequenced was CD8+ T cells from PBMCs. Every receptor here comes from a human donor with multiple sclerosis.

This sequence joins TRBV28 and TRBJ2-1; 12 nucleotides match TRBD2. The CDR3 is made up of 21 amino acids. The V and J ends lost 2 bases and 3 bases, in that order; junction bases with no gene match: 17. Germline assignment: CDR1 MDHEN and CDR2 SYDVKM. The CDR3 spells CASSLRAGLAGGPQFYNEQFF. In DNA form, the CDR3 reads TGTGCCAGCAGTTTAAGGGCAGGGCTAGCGGGAGGGCCTCAATTCTACAATGAGCAGTTCTTC.

The chain recombines TRBV28 with TRBJ2-1, with no clear D. CDR3 length equals 15 residues. The V and J ends lost 5 bases and 4 bases respectively, with 15 bases between them. Germline V gives CDR1 MDHEN, CDR2 SYDVKM. The CDR3 DNA sequence: TGTGCCAGCAGTCCCCGCGAGTCCCTTTACAATGAGCAGTTCTTC. This encodes CASSPRESLYNEQFF.

This clonotype was detected a few times. The J gene is TRBJ2-7, the V gene TRBV4-3; tentatively, D is TRBD1 (6 bases). V dropped 3 bases and J dropped 3 bases, with 15 bases sitting between them. In germline, CDR1 is LGHNA, CDR2 YSLEER. There are 15 residues in the CDR3. Here the CDR3 reads CASSQLRDTHYEQYF. CDR3 bases: TGCGCCAGCAGCCAGTTACGGGACACGCACTACGAGCAGTACTTC.

The chain links TRBV5-3 to TRBJ2-1; a weak D match, TRBD2 (5 bases). TRBV5-3 is placed among ORFs of uncertain function. The CDR3 runs 16 residues. Trimming stripped 4 bases from V and 3 bases from J, with 17 bases between. The CDR3 is CARSQGLRYGYNEQFF. The CDR3 nucleotides are TGTGCCAGAAGCCAAGGACTCCGTTATGGCTACAATGAGCAGTTCTTC.

The rearrangement uses TRBV9 and TRBJ2-3, with a tentative D call TRBD2 (6 bases). Germline assignment: CDR1 SGDLS and CDR2 YYNGEE. The CDR3 sequence is 15 residues long. V lost 3 bases to trimming and J lost 4 bases, with 15 bases between them. CDR3 nucleotide sequence: TGTGCCAGCAGCGGAGCTAGCGAGACCCCAGATACGCAGTATTTT. Protein product: CASSGASETPDTQYF.

This chain joins TRBV11-2 and TRBJ2-3; D may be TRBD1 or TRBD2 (5 bases each). V lost 5 bases and J lost 5, with 14 bases in between. Germline V lookup: CDR1 SGHAT, CDR2 FQNNGV. The CDR3 covers 14 residues. CDR3 protein: CASSEWGREDTQYF. CDR3 nucleotide sequence: TGTGCCAGCAGCGAATGGGGCCGGGAAGATACGCAGTATTTT.

The chain joins TRBV30 to TRBJ1-1, with D uncertain. The CDR3 consists of 14 residues. In germline, CDR1 is GTSNPN, CDR2 SVGIG (reference sequence). The V and J ends lost 2 bases and 0 bases respectively, with 10 bases between them. The CDR3 nucleotides read TGTGCCTGGAGTAAGCGTCCTATGAACACTGAAGCTTTCTTT. Its translation is CAWSKRPMNTEAFF.

The CDR3 DNA sequence: TGTGCCACCCAACCGGCCGAGGGGTCGGCCCAGCATTTT. Its translation: CATQPAEGSAQHF. This chain uses TRBV6-6 with TRBJ1-5, with D tentatively TRBD1 (5 bases). The CDR3 contains 13 residues. V was shortened by 10 bases and J by 11 bases, with 21 bases between the two germline ends. The germline CDR1 and CDR2 sequences are MNHNY and SVGAGI (reference sequence).

The rearrangement links TRBV7-8 to TRBJ1-5; the D gene is possibly TRBD1 (5 bases). V lost 5 bases to trimming and J lost 0 bases, with 17 bases between them. Per the germline V gene, CDR1 is SGHVS and CDR2 is FQNEAQ. The CDR3 has 17 amino acids. CDR3: CASSPQASAVSNQPQHF. The CDR3 bases are TGTGCCAGCAGCCCACAGGCGAGTGCAGTTAGCAATCAGCCCCAGCATTTT.

The chain recombines TRBV23-1 with TRBJ2-3; 16 nucleotides line up with TRBD2. TRBV23-1 is given ORF status, its function remaining uncertain. The CDR3 consists of 18 residues. The J segment lost 9 bases and the V segment lost 0 bases, leaving 9 bases of the junction unmatched. This CDR3 is CASSQSGLAGGSQMTQYF. DNA for the CDR3: TGCGCCAGCAGTCAATCGGGACTAGCGGGGGGGTCACAGATGACGCAGTATTTT.

V gene TRBV7-9 combines with J gene TRBJ2-7; D is possibly TRBD2 (5 bases). Looked up from germline, CDR1 is SEHNR and CDR2 is FQNEAQ (reference sequence). The CDR3 is 13 amino acids. Trimming pared 8 bases from V and 5 bases from J, leaving 16 bases between. The CDR3 here is CASDEGVGNEQYF. CDR3 DNA: TGTGCCAGCGATGAGGGTGTTGGCAACGAGCAGTACTTC. Full variable domain (outside the CDR3, taken from reference TRBV7-9 and TRBJ2-7): DTGVSQNPRHKITKRGQNVTFRCDPISEHNRLYWYRQTLGQGPEFLTYFQNEAQLEKSRLLSDRFSAERPKGSFSTLEIQRTEQGDSAMYLCASDEGVGNEQYFGPGTRLTVT.

The chain couples TRBV28 to TRBJ1-2, with D perhaps TRBD1 (5 bases). With 6 bases removed from V and 8 bases from J, the gap between germline ends came to 19 bases. The CDR3 contains 14 residues. CDR1 MDHEN and CDR2 SYDVKM come from the germline V gene. The CDR3 loop reads CASSPRTGRGGYTF. DNA of the CDR3: TGTGCCAGCAGCCCCAGGACGGGGCGAGGCGGCTACACCTTC.

This chain links TRBV7-9 with TRBJ1-4; D is ambiguous. Between the trimmed V and J ends, which lost 4 bases and 7 bases, there was a span of 7 bases. Germline V gives CDR1 SEHNR, CDR2 FQNEAQ (reference sequence). CDR3 length: 12 amino acids. The DNA of the CDR3 is TGTGCCAGCAGCTGGGTGGGTGAAAAACTGTTTTTT. Translating it yields CASSWVGEKLFF.

V is TRBV7-8 and J is TRBJ1-1; D gene uncertain. The ends were cut back, 5 bases at V and 0 bases at J, with 10 bases in the middle. The V gene's germline CDR1 is SGHVS and CDR2 FQNEAQ. This CDR3 contains 14 residues. CDR3 amino acids: CASSKGVVNTEAFF. CDR3 bases: TGTGCCAGCAGCAAAGGCGTGGTGAACACTGAAGCTTTCTTT.

This clonotype has just a few counts. V usage is TRBV4-1 and J usage is TRBJ1-1, with D maybe TRBD1 (5 bases). The CDR3 contains 15 residues. Trimming cost V 0 bases and J 6 bases, with 14 bases left between them. Germline V gene lookup returns CDR1 MGHRA and CDR2 YSYEKL. The CDR3 DNA is TGCGCCAGCAGCCAAGAGGGGGAATTTCGTGCTGAAGCTTTCTTT. It encodes CASSQEGEFRAEAFF.

This rearrangement joins TRBV7-6 to TRBJ2-4; TRBD2 matches 10 bases. Per the germline V gene, CDR1 is SGHVS and CDR2 is FNYEAQ. J gave up 0 bases and V 1 base, and 9 bases lay outside the gene matches. This CDR3 has 19 amino acids. The CDR3 nucleotides are TGTGCCAGCAGCTTAGGATCCGGACTAGCGGATTTAGCCAAAAACATTCAGTACTTC. Its protein is CASSLGSGLADLAKNIQYF.

The CDR3 here is CATSPGTGGHEQYF. In DNA form, the CDR3 reads TGTGCCACCTCGCCCGGGACAGGGGGCCACGAGCAGTACTTC. This chain links TRBV27 with TRBJ2-7; 12 positions match TRBD1. Germline V lookup: CDR1 MNHEY, CDR2 SMNVEV (reference sequence). This CDR3 spans 14 amino acids. Trimming at V came to 10 bases and at J to 5 bases, leaving 9 bases not matched to a gene.

The chain is built from TRBV4-3 and TRBJ2-3; no clear D gene. V shed 0 bases and J shed 0 bases, with 7 bases lying between them. Per germline, CDR1 LGHNA and CDR2 YSLEER. The CDR3 sequence is 15 residues long. The CDR3 bases are TGCGCCAGCAGCCAAGACAGCGCTAGCACAGATACGCAGTATTTT. Its protein is CASSQDSASTDTQYF.

The chain joins TRBV7-9 to TRBJ2-1; 8 bases align to TRBD1. The CDR3 contains 14 residues. V trimming: 7 bases; J trimming: 5 bases; junction bases outside the gene matches: 7. Germline V CDR1 and CDR2: SEHNR, FQNEAQ (reference sequence). CDR3 bases: TGTGCCAGCAACCTCCAGGGGGCCAACAATGAGCAGTTCTTC. Its protein product is CASNLQGANNEQFF.

This chain uses TRBV9 with TRBJ2-7, with 9 bases fitting TRBD2. The CDR3 runs 16 residues. The ends lost 3 bases at V and 3 bases at J; junction bases unmatched: 10. Germline V gene data show CDR1 as SGDLS and CDR2 as YYNGEE. CDR3 sequence reads: CASSATSGLAVYEQYF. The CDR3, as DNA: TGTGCCAGCAGCGCGACATCGGGACTAGCAGTCTACGAGCAGTACTTC.

V and J are TRBV24-1 and TRBJ2-2; 8 positions match TRBD2. The CDR3 is 15 amino acids. V lost 8 bases and J lost 3; bases outside the gene matches: 7. CDR1 and CDR2 from the germline V gene are KGHDR and SFDVKD. CDR3 coding DNA: TGTGCCACCAATCGGCGGGAGGCGGACACCGGGGAGCTGTTTTTT. As protein: CATNRREADTGELFF.

This chain joins TRBV21-1 and TRBJ1-2; TRBD1, the table's D call, lacks a check against the DNA. TRBV21-1 corresponds to a pseudogene. The CDR3 length is 20 residues. In DNA form, the CDR3 reads TGTGCCAGCAGCAAAGGTGTGTGTGGGGGACAGCTTCTGCAAGCTAGTGACTACACCTTC. The encoded protein is CASSKGVCGGQLLQASDYTF.

The J gene is TRBJ2-1, the V gene TRBV4-1, with D perhaps given as TRBD1 or TRBD2 (5 bases each). This CDR3 is built from 15 residues. Trimming took off 2 bases at V and 9 bases at J, with 17 bases between the two ends. CDR1 and CDR2 (germline): MGHRA, YSYEKL. This chain's CDR3 is CASSQLTLGGGEQFF. As DNA, the CDR3 is TGCGCCAGCAGCCAATTGACCCTGGGTGGGGGTGAGCAGTTCTTC.

V and J are TRBV5-1 and TRBJ1-1; a weak D match, TRBD1 (6 bases). The V and J ends lost 5 bases and 6 bases respectively, with 14 bases between them. CDR3 size: 13 residues. Germline V gene sequence: CDR1 SGHRS, CDR2 YFSETQ. The CDR3 DNA sequence: TGCGCCAGCAGTAGGGGGGCGGCCCCTGAAGCTTTCTTT. Protein: CASSRGAAPEAFF. The full variable domain, completed using reference TRBV5-1 and TRBJ1-1, is KAGVTQTPRYLIKTRGQQVTLSCSPISGHRSVSWYQQTPGQGLQFLFEYFSETQRNKGNFPGRFSGRQFSNSRSEMNVSTLELGDSALYLCASSRGAAPEAFFGQGTRLTVV.

The rearrangement joins TRBV28 to TRBJ2-7; D is perhaps TRBD2 (7 bases). Germline assignment: CDR1 MDHEN and CDR2 SYDVKM. Trimming took 5 bases from V and 5 from J, leaving 16 bases between them. There are 14 residues in the CDR3. The CDR3: CASSEPGGFDEQYF. The CDR3 DNA reads as TGTGCCAGCAGTGAACCGGGGGGCTTCGACGAGCAGTACTTC. Based on the CDR3 plus reference TRBV28 and TRBJ2-7, the full variable domain is DVKVTQSSRYLVKRTGEKVFLECVQDMDHENMFWYRQDPGLGLRLIYFSYDVKMKEKGDIPEGYSVSREKKERFSLILESASTNQTSMYLCASSEPGGFDEQYFGPGTRLTVT.

There are a few counts of this clonotype. This chain links TRBV4-1 with TRBJ2-1; tentative D call: TRBD2 (7 bases). Looked up from germline, CDR1 is MGHRA and CDR2 is YSYEKL. This CDR3 comprises 16 residues. The V gene lost 0 bases and the J gene lost 3 bases, with 12 bases spanning the gap. The DNA of the CDR3 is TGCGCCAGCAGCCAAGAAGGAGGGGGGGGCTACAATGAGCAGTTCTTC. Protein product: CASSQEGGGGYNEQFF.

This clonotype was seen only once. V and J are TRBV6-2 or TRBV6-3 and TRBJ1-2; TRBD1 agrees at 8 bases. Germline V gene sequence: CDR1 MNHEY, CDR2 SVGEGT. The V gene end was trimmed by 6 bases and the J gene end by 3 bases; junction bases not matched to a gene: 15. The CDR3 totals 17 residues. CDR3 DNA: TGTGCCAGCAGCCATTGGGACAGGACCTTCAATGACTATGGCTACACCTTC. Translation: CASSHWDRTFNDYGYTF.

This CDR3 reads CASSMRDNYEQYF. Written as DNA, the CDR3 is TGTGCCAGCAGTATGCGGGACAACTACGAGCAGTACTTC. This rearrangement joins TRBV27 to TRBJ2-7; D may match TRBD1 or TRBD2 (6 bases each). The CDR3 length is 13 residues. The germline V gene encodes CDR1 MNHEY and CDR2 SMNVEV (reference sequence). V gave up 5 bases and J gave up 3 bases, with 11 bases separating them.

The chain is built from TRBV3-1 and TRBJ1-2, with TRBD1 matching over 7 bases. V was clipped by 9 bases and J by 5 bases; unmatched bases: 18. CDR3 size: 16 residues. Germline V CDR1 and CDR2: LGHDT, YNNKEL (reference sequence). The DNA of the CDR3 is TGTGCCAGTAACTCAGAATCAGGGGGAGCCTTTTATGGCTACACCTTC. It yields the protein CASNSESGGAFYGYTF.

V usage is TRBV2 and J usage is TRBJ2-1; D remains ambiguous. The CDR3 runs 14 residues. Germline CDR1 and CDR2: SNHLY and FYNNEI. Between the trimmed V and J ends, which lost 3 bases and 7 bases, there was a span of 13 bases. The CDR3 DNA reads TGTGCCAGCAGTGACGAGATCCGTTCGAATGAGCAGTTCTTC. Translation gives CASSDEIRSNEQFF.

The V gene is TRBV11-3, the J gene TRBJ2-7; D is uncertain. V shed 0 bases and J shed 5 bases, with 8 bases lying between them. CDR3 length: 13 residues. Germline CDR1 is SGHNT and CDR2 is YENEEA. CDR3 sequence (DNA): TGTGCCAGCAGCTTAGATCCCGCGGACGAGCAGTACTTC. Amino acid sequence: CASSLDPADEQYF.

This clonotype occurred once. The DNA of the CDR3 is TGCAGTGCTAGAGTGACACTCAGAAACACCATATATTTT. As protein: CSARVTLRNTIYF. The chain has TRBV20-1 and TRBJ1-3; D remains ambiguous. Per the germline V gene, CDR1 is DFQATT and CDR2 is SNEGSKA (reference sequence). This CDR3 comprises 13 residues. Trimming removed 1 base from V and 5 bases from J, with 9 bases in between.